These 15 T cell receptor beta chains originate from one sample sequenced in a study of cytomegalovirus exposure and HLA in healthy donors. The PCR was carried out with 60 Vbeta primers and 13 Jbeta primers. TCRdb's copy holds only in-frame clones and misses some; the assay was immunoSEQ multiplex PCR. The table records some 170,000 clones, about four fifths of them present only once. The sample was PBMCs. These receptors came from a middle-aged man in good health and CMV-seropositive.

This chain links TRBV29-1 with TRBJ2-1; D remains ambiguous. Trimming took off 6 bases at V and 9 bases at J, with 12 bases between the two ends. Germline V gives CDR1 SQVTM, CDR2 ANQGSEA. The CDR3 consists of 11 residues. The CDR3 protein is CSVLLLGEQFF. CDR3 in DNA: TGCAGCGTCTTACTACTGGGTGAGCAGTTCTTC.

V gene TRBV7-2 combines with J gene TRBJ2-7; D is undetermined. The germline V and J ends were trimmed by 3 bases and 7 bases, with 13 bases remaining between them. The CDR3 covers 13 residues. Germline V gene lookup returns CDR1 SGHTA and CDR2 FQGNSA. The CDR3: CASSFAQAREQYF. Written as DNA, the CDR3 is TGTGCCAGCAGCTTCGCGCAGGCGCGAGAGCAGTACTTC.

The V and J genes are TRBV9 and TRBJ1-1; 8 nucleotides agree with TRBD1. Per germline, CDR1 SGDLS and CDR2 YYNGEE. CDR3 length: 15 residues. J lost 1 base, V lost 0 bases, and 2 bases had no gene match. CDR3 region: CASSVVGTGNTEAFF. CDR3 bases: TGTGCCAGCAGCGTAGTAGGGACAGGGAACACTGAAGCTTTCTTT.

V and J are TRBV6-1 and TRBJ1-5; the D is unclear. Trimming took off 3 bases at V and 4 bases at J, with 7 bases between the two ends. CDR3 size: 13 residues. Germline assignment: CDR1 MNHNS and CDR2 SASEGT. The CDR3 DNA is TGTGCCAGCAGTGACTCGGGGAATCAGCCCCAGCATTTT. Residues: CASSDSGNQPQHF.

The J gene is TRBJ2-7, the V gene TRBV5-5; 10 bases line up with TRBD1. Unmatched junction bases numbered 11, after V lost 4 bases and J lost 7 bases. CDR3 length: 15 residues. Germline V gene lookup returns CDR1 SGHKS and CDR2 YYEKEE (reference sequence). In DNA form, the CDR3 reads TGTGCCAGCAGCCCATTTCGACAGGGGGCAGGGGAGCAGTACTTC. Protein product: CASSPFRQGAGEQYF.

This clone was picked up one time. This chain links TRBV6-5 with TRBJ2-7; D unresolved. The V end was cut by 0 bases, the J end by 2 bases, with 8 bases between. The CDR3 extends over 14 amino acids. Germline lookup yields CDR1 MNHEY and CDR2 SVGAGI. The CDR3 DNA sequence: TGTGCCAGCAGTTACTCTGGCCAGACCTACGAGCAGTACTTC. It is translated as CASSYSGQTYEQYF.

J is TRBJ2-5 and V is TRBV10-3, with 9 nucleotides matching TRBD2. Per the germline V gene, CDR1 is ENHRY and CDR2 is SYGVKD. The CDR3 length is 16 residues. Germline trimming cut 1 base from V and 0 bases from J; bases unmatched to any gene: 3. The CDR3 protein is CAISEFLAGHQETQYF. For the CDR3, the DNA is TGTGCCATCAGTGAGTTCCTAGCGGGGCACCAAGAGACCCAGTACTTC.

This chain joins TRBV11-3 and TRBJ2-5; 8 nucleotides line up with TRBD1. V dropped 1 base and J dropped 2; count of bases not matched to a gene: 3. The CDR3 has 15 amino acids. Per the germline V gene, CDR1 is SGHNT and CDR2 is YENEEA. CDR3 in amino acids: CASSLGQGTQETQYF. The CDR3 DNA sequence: TGTGCCAGCAGCTTAGGACAGGGGACTCAAGAGACCCAGTACTTC.

CDR3 sequence: CASSLRDNYNSPLHF. In DNA form, the CDR3 reads TGTGCCAGCAGCTTACGGGACAACTATAATTCACCCCTCCACTTT. This chain links TRBV5-4 with TRBJ1-6; the D gene is possibly TRBD1 (6 bases). V was shortened by 2 bases and J by 3 bases, with 9 bases between the two germline ends. In germline, CDR1 is SGHNT, CDR2 YYREEE (reference sequence). The CDR3 contains 15 residues.

This clone was seen just once. The chain carries TRBV30 and TRBJ1-1; D may be TRBD1 (5 bases). V shed 0 bases and J shed 7 bases, with 12 bases lying between them. The CDR3 extends over 13 amino acids. Germline assignment: CDR1 GTSNPN and CDR2 SVGIG (reference sequence). CDR3 loop: CAWSVWSGNEAFF. DNA of the CDR3: TGTGCCTGGAGTGTATGGTCAGGGAATGAAGCTTTCTTT.

This clone was counted only a few times. The chain couples TRBV5-5 to TRBJ2-1; tentative D call: TRBD1 (5 bases). CDR1 SGHKS and CDR2 YYEKEE come from the germline V gene (reference sequence). Between the trimmed V and J ends, which lost 4 bases and 4 bases, there was a span of 15 bases. The CDR3 sequence is 15 residues long. The CDR3 bases are TGTGCCAGCAGCCCTATGGCAGGGATATACAATGAGCAGTTCTTC. Protein sequence: CASSPMAGIYNEQFF.

The genes are TRBV11-2 and TRBJ2-7, with D possibly TRBD1 on 6 matching bases. CDR1 SGHAT and CDR2 FQNNGV come from the germline V gene. V was shortened by 7 bases and J by 2 bases, with 15 bases between the two germline ends. CDR3 length: 14 amino acids. DNA for the CDR3: TGTGCCAGCACCTTTCCGGGACAACCCTACGAGCAGTACTTC. Amino acid sequence: CASTFPGQPYEQYF. Filled out from reference TRBV11-2 and TRBJ2-7, the complete variable domain reads EAGVAQSPRYKIIEKRQSVAFWCNPISGHATLYWYQQILGQGPKLLIQFQNNGVVDDSQLPKDRFSAERLKGVDSTLKIQPAKLEDSAVYLCASTFPGQPYEQYFGPGTRLTVT.

This clone has only a few counts. This chain joins TRBV19 and TRBJ2-2, with TRBD2 matching 13 bases. Losses at the gene ends were 1 base for V and 6 bases for J; bases not matched to a gene: 11. Germline V gene lookup returns CDR1 LNHDA and CDR2 SQIVND (reference sequence). The CDR3 runs 19 residues. CDR3 nucleotide sequence: TGTGCCAGTAGTATAGGCACTAGCGGGGGGGCGTTTTCAGCCGGGGAGCTGTTTTTT. Protein: CASSIGTSGGAFSAGELFF. Full variable domain (missing parts from reference TRBV19 and TRBJ2-2): DGGITQSPKYLFRKEGQNVTLSCEQNLNHDAMYWYRQDPGQGLRLIYYSQIVNDFQKGDIAEGYSVSREKKESFPLTVTSAQKNPTAFYLCASSIGTSGGAFSAGELFFGEGSRLTVL.

This sequence joins TRBV21-1 and TRBJ2-7; the table assigns TRBD2, which was not confirmed against the DNA. TRBV21-1 is deemed a pseudogene. The CDR3 has 16 amino acids. CDR3 region: CASSKAAGRGTYEQYF. The CDR3 DNA follows: TGTGCCAGCAGCAAAGCAGCGGGAAGGGGGACCTACGAGCAGTACTTC.

This clone showed up just once. The V and J genes are TRBV27 and TRBJ2-1; 7 bases align to TRBD1. Losses at the gene ends were 11 bases for V and 9 bases for J; bases not matched to a gene: 22. In germline, CDR1 is MNHEY, CDR2 SMNVEV (reference sequence). The CDR3 spans 16 residues. The CDR3 here is CAARRSGTGDWSEQFF. CDR3 sequence (DNA): TGTGCCGCCAGAAGATCGGGCACAGGGGATTGGAGTGAGCAGTTCTTC.